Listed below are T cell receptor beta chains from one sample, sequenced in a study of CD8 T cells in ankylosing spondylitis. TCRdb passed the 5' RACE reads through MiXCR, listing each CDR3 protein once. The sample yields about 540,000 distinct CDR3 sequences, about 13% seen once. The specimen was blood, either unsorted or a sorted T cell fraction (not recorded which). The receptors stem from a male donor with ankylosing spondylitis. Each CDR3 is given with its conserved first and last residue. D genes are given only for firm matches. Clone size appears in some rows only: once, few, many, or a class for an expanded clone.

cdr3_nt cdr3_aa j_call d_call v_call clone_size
TGCAGTGCTACCTCCTTAGGGTTCTACAATGAGCAGTTCTTC CSATSLGFYNEQFF TRBJ2-1 - TRBV20-1 -
TGCGCCAGCAGCTTAGGCCGTAGTACCCGCCGCTCCTACAATGAGCAGTTCTTC CASSLGRSTRRSYNEQFF TRBJ2-1 - TRBV5-1 -
TGTGCCACGCGCCGGGGGTGGGATAGTGAAGCTTTCTTT CATRRGWDSEAFF TRBJ1-1 - TRBV6-1 -
TGCACCAGCAGCCAAGAAAAGGACCCGCAGTTTTCACCCCTCCACTTT CTSSQEKDPQFSPLHF TRBJ1-6 - TRBV1 -
TGTGCCAGCAGCCGAGGACTAGCGGGAGTCGGCCCAGATACGCAGTATTTT CASSRGLAGVGPDTQYF TRBJ2-3 TRBD2 TRBV7-9 many
TGCAGTGCTAGAGTCCAACTAGCGCCCTACGAGCAGTACTTC CSARVQLAPYEQYF TRBJ2-7 TRBD2 TRBV20-1 few
TGTGCCAGCTCACCCCCTCTGTCGGACAACACTGAAGCTTTCTTT CASSPPLSDNTEAFF TRBJ1-1 - TRBV18 few
TGTGCCAGCAGCTTAGCGGGACAGGTATACAATGAGCAGTTCTTC CASSLAGQVYNEQFF TRBJ2-1 TRBD1 TRBV7-2 -
TGCAGTGCTAGAGTAGTCGACAGGGGGTCGGCTGAAGCTTTCTTT CSARVVDRGSAEAFF TRBJ1-1 TRBD1 TRBV20-1 few
TGTGCCAGCAGAGATAGCAATCAGCCCCAGCATTTT CASRDSNQPQHF TRBJ1-5 - TRBV19 many
TGTGCCAGCAGCCAATCGTCTACGCAGTATTTT CASSQSSTQYF TRBJ2-3 - TRBV14 many
TGTGCCAGCGTTAGGATCACTGAAGCTTTCTTT CASVRITEAFF TRBJ1-1 - TRBV12-3/TRBV12-4 many
TGTGCCAGCTCACTAAGGTCGGGGTTTGTTGAAGCTTTCTTT CASSLRSGFVEAFF TRBJ1-1 - TRBV18 -
TGTGCCAGCAGTTTAGCGCTGGGGGAAGCTTTCTTT CASSLALGEAFF TRBJ1-1 - TRBV12-3/TRBV12-4 many
TGTGCCAGCAGTTTAGTGGTGACCTGGGAATGGAGCACAGATACGCAGTATTTT CASSLVVTWEWSTDTQYF TRBJ2-3 - TRBV12-3/TRBV12-4 few
TGTGCCAGCAGGCTATCGACAGGGTCGAGCTATGGCTACACCTTC CASRLSTGSSYGYTF TRBJ1-2 TRBD1 TRBV28 few
TGTGCCAGCAGCCCTACGACAGGATCATATGGCTACACCTTC CASSPTTGSYGYTF TRBJ1-2 - TRBV14 few
TGTGCCAGCAGTTACTCTCTAGCGGGAGAATTCAGTGAGACCCAGTACTTC CASSYSLAGEFSETQYF TRBJ2-5 TRBD2 TRBV6-5 many
TGCGCCAGCAGCGTGACAGGAACCTACATGAACACTGAAGCTTTCTTT CASSVTGTYMNTEAFF TRBJ1-1 - TRBV5-1 few
TGCGCCAGCAGCCTGGAGTCTGGCGGGAGCTGGAATGAGCAGTTCTTC CASSLESGGSWNEQFF TRBJ2-1 TRBD2 TRBV5-1 few
TGCAGTGCGACCGGACAGAGAGAGACAGATACGCAGTATTTT CSATGQRETDTQYF TRBJ2-3 - TRBV20-1 many
TGCAGTGTCCTCGAGGAATTGGGCACTGAAGCTTTCTTT CSVLEELGTEAFF TRBJ1-1 - TRBV20-1 few
TGTGCCAGCAGCTTAGATAGCGACCGGCGTGGCTACACCTTC CASSLDSDRRGYTF TRBJ1-2 - TRBV7-2 -
TGTGCCAGCAGCCAAACGATAGCGGGAGGATCCTCTGGGGCCAACGTCCTGACTTTC CASSQTIAGGSSGANVLTF TRBJ2-6 TRBD2 TRBV3-1 -
TGTGCCACCAGACAGGGGAAAAGCACCGGGGAGCTGTTTTTT CATRQGKSTGELFF TRBJ2-2 TRBD1 TRBV24-1 -
TGCGCCAGCAGCATGGGACAGCGCACAGATACGCAGTATTTT CASSMGQRTDTQYF TRBJ2-3 TRBD1 TRBV5-1 few